Each of the 27 T cell receptor beta chains below was sequenced from the same sample in a study of Ad26.COV2.S vaccination and SARS-CoV-2 variants. TCRdb's table, derived via immunoSEQ multiplex PCR, lists solely in-frame clones and lacks some. Of approximately 150,000 clones listed, roughly 88% were seen once; the top ten hold 4% to 6%. The sample consisted of peripheral blood, taken after recovery from COVID-19. The receptors were sampled from a human donor who had recovered from COVID-19.

This sequence joins TRBV4-2 and TRBJ2-3; 11 nucleotides line up with TRBD2. The V gene end was trimmed by 3 bases and the J gene end by 3 bases; junction bases not matched to a gene: 8. Germline CDR1 and CDR2: LGHNA and YNFKEQ. The CDR3 spans 17 residues. For the CDR3, the DNA is TGTGCCAGCAGCCATTTAGTAGCGGGGGGGATAACAGATACGCAGTATTTT. Its translation is CASSHLVAGGITDTQYF.

The genes are TRBV5-6 and TRBJ1-1; D is perhaps TRBD1 (5 bases). Germline values: CDR1 SGHDT, CDR2 YYEEEE. This CDR3 spans 12 amino acids. With 3 bases removed from V and 6 bases from J, the gap between germline ends came to 9 bases. As DNA, the CDR3 is TGTGCCAGCAGCTGGGGCCGATCTGAAGCTTTCTTT. Encoded protein: CASSWGRSEAFF.

V gene TRBV4-3 combines with J gene TRBJ1-3; unclear D gene. CDR1 is LGHNA and CDR2 is YSLEER in the germline V gene. The CDR3 contains 14 residues. Trimming stripped 5 bases from V and 0 bases from J, with 8 bases between. The CDR3 nucleotides are TGCGCCAGCAGCAGACGGAGCTCTGGAAACACCATATATTTT. It encodes CASSRRSSGNTIYF.

The chain uses TRBV6-7 and TRBJ2-6, with D unresolved. TRBV6-7 is annotated as an ORF whose role is uncertain. V dropped 2 bases and J dropped 1 base, with 6 bases sitting between them. The CDR3 length is 15 residues. As DNA, the CDR3 is TGTGCCAGCAGTTACCCTAGATCTGGGGCCAACGTCCTGACTTTC. Residues: CASSYPRSGANVLTF.

The genes are TRBV13 and TRBJ2-7; D is undetermined. The V gene's germline CDR1 is PRHDT and CDR2 FYEKMQ (reference sequence). The length of the CDR3 is 15 residues. Trimming left V 5 bases short and J 2 bases short, with 16 bases between. Written as DNA, the CDR3 is TGTGCCAGCAGCACCACGACCAGACGCGCCTACGAGCAGTACTTC. It translates to CASSTTTRRAYEQYF.

The gene calls are TRBV27 and TRBJ1-1; D unresolved. The germline V gene encodes CDR1 MNHEY and CDR2 SMNVEV (reference sequence). The CDR3 has 13 residues. V lost 3 bases and J lost 8, with 13 bases in between. CDR3 in amino acids: CASSFQPGSEAFF. CDR3 sequence (DNA): TGTGCCAGCAGTTTCCAGCCTGGGAGCGAAGCTTTCTTT.

This chain's CDR3 is CASSPIWDRGNTEAFF. CDR3 nucleotide sequence: TGTGCCAGCTCACCAATCTGGGACCGGGGGAACACTGAAGCTTTCTTT. The chain is built from TRBV18 and TRBJ1-1; the D gene is possibly TRBD1 (5 bases). CDR1 KGHSH and CDR2 LQKENI come from the germline V gene. This CDR3 is 16 amino acids long. V lost 2 bases, J lost 1 base, and 14 bases lay in between. Supplemented by reference TRBV18 and TRBJ1-1, the full variable domain reads NAGVMQNPRHLVRRRGQEARLRCSPMKGHSHVYWYRQLPEEGLKFMVYLQKENIIDESGMPKERFSAEFPKEGPSILRIQQVVRGDSAAYFCASSPIWDRGNTEAFFGQGTRLTVV.

The chain carries TRBV2 and TRBJ2-3, with D maybe TRBD1 (5 bases). CDR1 and CDR2 (germline): SNHLY, FYNNEI. Trimming left V 8 bases short and J 6 bases short, with 18 bases between. The CDR3 totals 14 residues. The CDR3 sequence: CASRLGQHGDTQYF. The DNA of the CDR3 is TGTGCCAGCCGCCTGGGGCAGCATGGGGATACGCAGTATTTT.

The V and J genes are TRBV28 and TRBJ2-3; 8 positions match TRBD2. The CDR3 spans 15 residues. Germline lookup yields CDR1 MDHEN and CDR2 SYDVKM. The J segment lost 0 bases and the V segment lost 7 bases, leaving 6 bases of the junction unmatched. In DNA, the CDR3 is TGTGCCAGCAATAACGGGGGGGCCAGCACAGATACGCAGTATTTT. Its protein is CASNNGGASTDTQYF.

V and J are TRBV5-1 and TRBJ1-1; D is perhaps TRBD1 (5 bases). V was clipped by 5 bases and J by 5 bases, with 13 bases between them. Germline-derived CDR1 and CDR2 are SGHRS and YFSETQ. The CDR3 spans 13 residues. The CDR3 region is CASRAQSGTEAFF. CDR3 coding DNA: TGCGCCAGCAGGGCGCAATCAGGGACTGAAGCTTTCTTT.

The rearrangement links TRBV6-5 to TRBJ2-7; D may be TRBD1 or TRBD2 (5 bases each). The length of the CDR3 is 14 residues. The V end lost 5 bases, the J end lost 7 bases, and 18 bases lay between the germline ends. The germline gives CDR1 MNHEY, CDR2 SVGAGI. The CDR3 region has the DNA TGTGCCAGCAGTCAGGGACGGGGCGCCGTAGAGCAGTACTTC. Protein product: CASSQGRGAVEQYF.

The chain recombines TRBV6-2 or TRBV6-3 with TRBJ2-2; 7 nucleotides match TRBD2. Germline V gene lookup returns CDR1 MNHEY and CDR2 SVGEGT. J was trimmed by 4 bases and V by 5 bases; bases with no gene match: 7. CDR3 length: 15 residues. For the CDR3, the DNA is TGTGCCAGCAGTCTCCGGGGGGTCAGCACCGGGGAGCTGTTTTTT. This codes for CASSLRGVSTGELFF.

This clone was observed a handful of times. The rearrangement uses TRBV4-1 and TRBJ2-7; 9 bases agree with TRBD1. The CDR3 length is 16 residues. Trimming removed 2 bases from V and 4 bases from J; junction bases left unmatched: 9. Germline V gives CDR1 MGHRA, CDR2 YSYEKL. The DNA of the CDR3 is TGCGCCAGCAGCCAAACTCCGGGACAGGGAAGGTACGAGCAGTACTTC. It specifies CASSQTPGQGRYEQYF.

The rearrangement links TRBV29-1 to TRBJ2-1, with D perhaps matching TRBD1 (6 bases). CDR3 length: 20 amino acids. The germline V gene has CDR1 SQVTM and CDR2 ANQGSEA. V lost 5 bases, J lost 0 bases, and 29 bases lay in between. CDR3 loop: CSVFVLWVRGPTNSYNEQFF. CDR3 coding DNA: TGCAGCGTTTTCGTGTTGTGGGTCAGGGGCCCAACTAACTCCTACAATGAGCAGTTCTTC.

V is TRBV7-9 and J is TRBJ1-2; no clear D. The V gene's germline CDR1 is SEHNR and CDR2 FQNEAQ (reference sequence). V lost 5 bases to trimming and J lost 5 bases, with 18 bases between them. The CDR3 runs to 15 residues. DNA of the CDR3: TGTGCCAGCAGCGCCTCGAATCGGGTTTTTTATGGCTACACCTTC. Translating gives CASSASNRVFYGYTF. The full variable domain, with the rest looked up from reference TRBV7-9 and TRBJ1-2, is DTGVSQNPRHKITKRGQNVTFRCDPISEHNRLYWYRQTLGQGPEFLTYFQNEAQLEKSRLLSDRFSAERPKGSFSTLEIQRTEQGDSAMYLCASSASNRVFYGYTFGSGTRLTVV.

V gene TRBV4-3 combines with J gene TRBJ1-1; TRBD1 might be the D (5 bases). The CDR3 sequence is 15 residues long. Germline-derived CDR1 and CDR2 are LGHNA and YSLEER. V lost 2 bases and J 0 bases, leaving 10 bases between the germline ends. The CDR3 coding sequence is TGCGCCAGCAGCCAAACACAGGATATGAACACTGAAGCTTTCTTT. Amino acid sequence: CASSQTQDMNTEAFF.

This chain uses TRBV21-1 with TRBJ1-6; TRBD1 was called by the table and not checked on the DNA. TRBV21-1 constitutes a pseudogene. The CDR3 runs to 15 residues. In DNA, the CDR3 is TGTGCCAGCAGCATCGGACAGGGGTGGAATTCACCCCTCCACTTT. It encodes CASSIGQGWNSPLHF.

The rearrangement uses TRBV6-2 or TRBV6-3 and TRBJ2-1, with 7 bases matching TRBD1. V was pared by 6 bases and J by 4 bases, with 9 bases of the junction left unmatched. This CDR3 contains 15 residues. Germline V gene data show CDR1 as MNHEY and CDR2 as SVGEGT. The CDR3 coding sequence is TGTGCCAGCAGCCTACAGGGGATCGGGTACAATGAGCAGTTCTTC. This translates into CASSLQGIGYNEQFF.

This chain links TRBV5-6 with TRBJ2-7; TRBD1 aligns across 9 bases. Trimming at V came to 1 base and at J to 3 bases, leaving 8 bases not matched to a gene. Germline V gives CDR1 SGHDT, CDR2 YYEEEE. This CDR3 spans 16 amino acids. CDR3 DNA sequence: TGTGCCAGCAGCTTGATGGGACAGGGCACAAACTACGAGCAGTACTTC. It translates to CASSLMGQGTNYEQYF.

This clone was observed a single time. The chain links TRBV9 to TRBJ1-3, with TRBD1 as a possible D gene (6 bases). Trimming left V 0 bases short and J 0 bases short, with 13 bases between. This CDR3 is 17 amino acids long. The germline CDR1 and CDR2 sequences are SGDLS and YYNGEE. CDR3: CASSVGAGASSGNTIYF. The CDR3 nucleotides read TGTGCCAGCAGCGTAGGGGCAGGGGCCAGCTCTGGAAACACCATATATTTT.

The chain recombines TRBV18 with TRBJ1-2; possibly TRBD1 for D (6 bases). The CDR3 contains 15 residues. Germline lookup yields CDR1 KGHSH and CDR2 LQKENI. V shed 0 bases and J shed 8 bases, with 16 bases lying between them. The CDR3, as DNA: TGTGCCAGCTCACCACCTTTCACAGGGATAGGAGGCTACACCTTC. Its translation: CASSPPFTGIGGYTF.

V usage is TRBV15 and J usage is TRBJ1-2; D is possibly TRBD1 (6 bases). The germline CDR1 and CDR2 sequences are LNHNV and YYDKDF (reference sequence). CDR3 length: 14 amino acids. The V end was cut by 0 bases, the J end by 4 bases, with 9 bases between. The CDR3 DNA follows: TGTGCCACCAGCAGAGATGGGGGGGCCTATGGCTACACCTTC. This encodes CATSRDGGAYGYTF.

This chain uses TRBV5-1 with TRBJ2-5; 12 nucleotides line up with TRBD2. Germline-derived CDR1 and CDR2 are SGHRS and YFSETQ. V gave up 7 bases and J gave up 5 bases; unmatched junction bases: 12. The CDR3 spans 16 residues. The CDR3 sequence: CASAGSSGGAFETQYF. The CDR3 nucleotides are TGCGCCAGCGCGGGTTCTAGCGGGGGGGCTTTCGAGACCCAGTACTTC.

The chain uses TRBV18 and TRBJ2-3, with 7 bases lining up with TRBD1. CDR3 length equals 15 residues. Germline V gives CDR1 KGHSH, CDR2 LQKENI. With 2 bases clipped from V and 6 bases from J, the junction kept 8 bases outside the gene matches. As DNA, the CDR3 is TGTGCCAGCTCACCAACAGAGGGGGCGAGGGATACGCAGTATTTT. Amino acids: CASSPTEGARDTQYF.

CDR3 nucleotides: TGTGCCAGTAGTATAGATCACGGACCGAATGAAAAACTGTTTTTT. Protein product: CASSIDHGPNEKLFF. The V gene is TRBV19, the J gene TRBJ1-4; unclear D gene. CDR1 LNHDA and CDR2 SQIVND come from the germline V gene (reference sequence). The germline V and J ends were trimmed by 0 bases and 5 bases, with 10 bases remaining between them. The CDR3 is 15 residues long.

The chain employs TRBV6-5 and TRBJ2-2; 7 bases are a match to TRBD2. This CDR3 is 16 amino acids long. Germline values: CDR1 MNHEY, CDR2 SVGAGI. V lost 0 bases to trimming and J lost 2 bases; unmatched junction nucleotides: 3. CDR3 DNA: TGTGCCAGCAGTTACTCGAGCGGGATTAACACCGGGGAGCTGTTTTTT. Its protein product is CASSYSSGINTGELFF.

This chain joins TRBV19 and TRBJ1-5; 7 nucleotides agree with TRBD1. CDR1 is LNHDA, CDR2 SQIVND, per germline (reference sequence). The CDR3 contains 17 residues. Trimming removed 5 bases from V and 2 bases from J; junction bases left unmatched: 12. This CDR3 is CASSSQNPGTGNQPQHF. CDR3 nucleotides: TGTGCCAGTAGTTCCCAAAACCCCGGGACAGGCAATCAGCCCCAGCATTTT.